This TCR beta chain is from a study of T cells in Graves' hyperthyroidism and ophthalmopathy. On the study more broadly: Peripheral blood was taken when the disease was first diagnosed, before any treatment began.

The germline gives CDR1 MGHRA, CDR2 YSYEKL. Deletions cut 3 bases from V and 3 bases from J, with 9 bases between. The CDR3 totals 13 residues. The study, taken as a whole, reports: Ophthalmopathy, as predicted by the model, came a median around 7 months after the prediction.

There are a few counts of this clonotype. Its antigen is not known. Criteria for exclusion of patients were uncontrolled infection, other autoimmune disease, pregnancy or lactation. It was RNA transcripts that yielded the amplified TCR beta CDR3 regions. HTBI primers were employed in a first-round RT-PCR of the TCR CDR3. TCRdb re-derived calls from the multiplex PCR reads in MiXCR, one entry per CDR3 protein. Here the sample spans roughly 660,000 distinct CDR3 sequences, around a sixth being singletons. The receptor's source is a man aged 45-65 years with Graves' hyperthyroidism. This sequence joins TRBV4-1 and TRBJ2-7; TRBD1 might be the D (5 bases). Sequenced material: blood. The CDR3 spells CASSQGPRYEQYF. In nucleotides, the CDR3 is TGCGCCAGCAGCCAGGGGCCCCGCTACGAGCAGTACTTC.